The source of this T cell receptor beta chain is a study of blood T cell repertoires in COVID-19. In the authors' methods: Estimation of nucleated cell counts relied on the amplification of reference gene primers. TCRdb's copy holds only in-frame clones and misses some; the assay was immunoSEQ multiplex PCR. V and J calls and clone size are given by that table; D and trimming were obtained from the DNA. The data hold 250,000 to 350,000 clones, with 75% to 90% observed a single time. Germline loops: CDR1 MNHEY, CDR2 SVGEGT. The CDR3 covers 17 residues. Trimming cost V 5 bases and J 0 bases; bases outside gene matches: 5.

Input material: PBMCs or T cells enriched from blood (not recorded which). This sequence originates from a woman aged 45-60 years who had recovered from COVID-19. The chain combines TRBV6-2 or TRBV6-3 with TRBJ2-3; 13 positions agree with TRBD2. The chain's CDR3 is CASSAGLAGASTDTQYF. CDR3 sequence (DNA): TGTGCCAGCAGTGCTGGACTAGCGGGAGCGAGCACAGATACGCAGTATTTT.